This note documents a single T cell receptor (beta chain) sequence. The antigen is not known. This sample was included in a study of T cells in Graves' hyperthyroidism and ophthalmopathy. Study at large: Prior to any treatment, at the point of initial diagnosis, peripheral blood was collected.

Study-level findings and limits: From stable hyperthyroidism, ophthalmopathy was separated by a 13 V-J model.

Authors of the study amplified TCR beta CDR3 regions from RNA transcripts. TCR CDR3 regions were first amplified by RT-PCR with HTBI primers. TCRdb re-analysed the multiplex PCR reads in MiXCR, keeping a single row per CDR3 protein. The table includes approximately 300,000 distinct CDR3 sequences, around a sixth detected once. CDR3 length: 15 amino acids. The germline V and J ends were trimmed by 3 bases and 9 bases, with 18 bases remaining between them. Germline CDR1 and CDR2: SNHLY and FYNNEI. The chain has TRBV2 and TRBJ1-5; D perhaps matches TRBD1 (5 bases). The origin of this receptor is a man aged 30 to 39 with Graves' hyperthyroidism. Sequencing was carried out using blood. CDR3 in DNA: TGTGCCAGCAGTGAGAAGACAGCTGGAGAACTGCCCCAGCATTTT. Protein: CASSEKTAGELPQHF.